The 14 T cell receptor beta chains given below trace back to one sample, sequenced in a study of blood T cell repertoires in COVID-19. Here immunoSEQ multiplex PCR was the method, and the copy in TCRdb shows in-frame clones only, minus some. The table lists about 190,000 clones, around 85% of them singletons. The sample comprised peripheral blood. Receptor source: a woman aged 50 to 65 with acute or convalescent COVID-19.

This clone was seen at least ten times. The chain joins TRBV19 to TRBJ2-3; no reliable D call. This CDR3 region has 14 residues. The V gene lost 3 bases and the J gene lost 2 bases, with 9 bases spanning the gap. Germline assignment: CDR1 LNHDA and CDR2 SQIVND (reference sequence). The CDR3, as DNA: TGTGCCAGTAGTATCGACTTCTCCACAGATACGCAGTATTTT. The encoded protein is CASSIDFSTDTQYF. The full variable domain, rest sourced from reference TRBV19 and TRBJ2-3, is DGGITQSPKYLFRKEGQNVTLSCEQNLNHDAMYWYRQDPGQGLRLIYYSQIVNDFQKGDIAEGYSVSREKKESFPLTVTSAQKNPTAFYLCASSIDFSTDTQYFGPGTRLTVL.

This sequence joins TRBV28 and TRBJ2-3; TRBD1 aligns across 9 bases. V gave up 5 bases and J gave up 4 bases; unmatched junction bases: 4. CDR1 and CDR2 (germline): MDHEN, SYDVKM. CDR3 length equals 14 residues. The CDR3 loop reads CASSTRTGADTQYF. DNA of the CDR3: TGTGCCAGCAGTACCCGGACAGGGGCAGATACGCAGTATTTT.

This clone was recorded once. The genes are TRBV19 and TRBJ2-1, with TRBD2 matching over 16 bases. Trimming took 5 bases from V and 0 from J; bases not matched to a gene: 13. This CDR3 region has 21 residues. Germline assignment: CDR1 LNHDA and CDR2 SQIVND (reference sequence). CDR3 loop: CASSPRGGTSGRVSSYNEQFF. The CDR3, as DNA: TGTGCCAGTAGTCCCAGAGGGGGGACTAGCGGGAGGGTTAGCTCCTACAATGAGCAGTTCTTC.

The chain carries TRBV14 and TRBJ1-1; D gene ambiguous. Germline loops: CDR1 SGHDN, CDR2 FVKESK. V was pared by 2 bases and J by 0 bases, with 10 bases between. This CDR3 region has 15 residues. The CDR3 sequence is CASSQIGFMNTEAFF. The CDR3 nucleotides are TGTGCCAGCAGCCAAATCGGGTTCATGAACACTGAAGCTTTCTTT.

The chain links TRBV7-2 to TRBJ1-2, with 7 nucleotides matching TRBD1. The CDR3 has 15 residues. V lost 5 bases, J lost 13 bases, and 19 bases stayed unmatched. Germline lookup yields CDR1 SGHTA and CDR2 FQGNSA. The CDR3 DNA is TGTGCCAGCAGCCCCCCCGGGGGCAGGGGGTCATATTGCACCTTC. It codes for CASSPPGGRGSYCTF.

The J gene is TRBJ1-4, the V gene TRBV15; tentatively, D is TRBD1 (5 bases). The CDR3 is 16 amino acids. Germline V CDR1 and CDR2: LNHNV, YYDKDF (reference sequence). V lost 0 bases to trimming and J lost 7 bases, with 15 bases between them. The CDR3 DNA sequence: TGTGCCACCAGCAGAGATCAGTTAGGGCAGGGTGAAAAACTGTTTTTT. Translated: CATSRDQLGQGEKLFF.

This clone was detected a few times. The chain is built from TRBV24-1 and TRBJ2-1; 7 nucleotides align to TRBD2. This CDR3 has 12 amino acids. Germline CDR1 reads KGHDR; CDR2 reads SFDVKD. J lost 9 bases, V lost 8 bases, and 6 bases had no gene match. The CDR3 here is CATNPGGGEQFF. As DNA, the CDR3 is TGTGCCACCAATCCGGGCGGGGGTGAGCAGTTCTTC.

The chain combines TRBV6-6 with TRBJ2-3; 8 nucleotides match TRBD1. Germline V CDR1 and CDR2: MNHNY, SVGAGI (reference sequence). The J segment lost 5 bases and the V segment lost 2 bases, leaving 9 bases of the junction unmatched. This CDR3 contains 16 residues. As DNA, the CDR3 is TGTGCCAGCAGTTACGCTGACAGGGGACGGGGAGATACGCAGTATTTT. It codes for CASSYADRGRGDTQYF.

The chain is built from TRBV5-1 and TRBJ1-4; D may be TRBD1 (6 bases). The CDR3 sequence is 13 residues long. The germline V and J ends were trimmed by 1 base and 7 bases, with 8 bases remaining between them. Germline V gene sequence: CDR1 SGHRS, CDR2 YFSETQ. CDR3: CASSLQGGEKLFF. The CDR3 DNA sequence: TGCGCCAGCAGCTTGCAAGGGGGTGAAAAACTGTTTTTT.

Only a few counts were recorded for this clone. CDR3 sequence: CATKVIGGQAGELFF. The CDR3 DNA reads TGCGCCACCAAAGTAATCGGGGGGCAAGCCGGGGAGCTGTTTTTT. V and J are TRBV10-1 and TRBJ2-2; possible D gene TRBD2, 7 bases. V was shortened by 10 bases and J by 6 bases, with 21 bases between the two germline ends. The CDR3 runs to 15 residues. Germline loops: CDR1 WNHNN, CDR2 SYGVQD (reference sequence).

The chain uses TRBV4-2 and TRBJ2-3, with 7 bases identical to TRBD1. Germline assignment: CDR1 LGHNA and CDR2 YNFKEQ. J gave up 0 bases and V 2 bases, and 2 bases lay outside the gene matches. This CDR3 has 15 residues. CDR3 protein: CASSQQQGSTDTQYF. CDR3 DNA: TGTGCCAGCAGCCAACAACAGGGGAGCACAGATACGCAGTATTTT.

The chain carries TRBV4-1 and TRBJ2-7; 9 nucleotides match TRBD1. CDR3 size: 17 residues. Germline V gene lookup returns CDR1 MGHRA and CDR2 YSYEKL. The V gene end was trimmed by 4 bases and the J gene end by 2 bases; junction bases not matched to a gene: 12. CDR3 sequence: CASSRLTGTGSPYEQYF. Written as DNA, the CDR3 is TGCGCCAGCAGCCGACTAACGGGGACAGGGTCCCCCTACGAGCAGTACTTC.

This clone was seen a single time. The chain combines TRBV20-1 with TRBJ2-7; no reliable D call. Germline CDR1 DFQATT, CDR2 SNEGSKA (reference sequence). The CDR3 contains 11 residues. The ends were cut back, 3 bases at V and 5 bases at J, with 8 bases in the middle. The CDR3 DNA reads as TGCAGTGCTAGCTCGGTCAACGAGCAGTACTTC. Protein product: CSASSVNEQYF.

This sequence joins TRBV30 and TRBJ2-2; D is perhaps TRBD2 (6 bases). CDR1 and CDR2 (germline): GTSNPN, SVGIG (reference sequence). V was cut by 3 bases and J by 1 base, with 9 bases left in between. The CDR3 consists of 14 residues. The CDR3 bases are TGTGCCTGGAGAAGCGGGTTGAACACCGGGGAGCTGTTTTTT. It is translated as CAWRSGLNTGELFF. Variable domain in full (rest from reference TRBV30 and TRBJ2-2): SQTIHQWPATLVQPVGSPLSLECTVEGTSNPNLYWYRQAAGRGLQLLFYSVGIGQISSEVPQNLSASRPQDRQFILSSKKLLLSDSGFYLCAWRSGLNTGELFFGEGSRLTVL.